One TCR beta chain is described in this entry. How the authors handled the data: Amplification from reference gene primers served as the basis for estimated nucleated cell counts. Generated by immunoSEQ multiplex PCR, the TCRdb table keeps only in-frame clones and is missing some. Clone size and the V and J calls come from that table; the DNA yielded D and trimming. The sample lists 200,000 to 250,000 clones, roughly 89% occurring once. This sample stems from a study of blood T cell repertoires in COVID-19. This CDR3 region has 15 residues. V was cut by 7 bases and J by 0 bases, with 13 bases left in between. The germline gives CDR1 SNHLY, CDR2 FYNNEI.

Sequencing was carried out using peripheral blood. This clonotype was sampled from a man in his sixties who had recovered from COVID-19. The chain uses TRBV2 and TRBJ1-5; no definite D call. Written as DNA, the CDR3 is TGTGCCAGCACCGGGGAAGGACTTAGCAATCAGCCCCAGCATTTT. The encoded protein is CASTGEGLSNQPQHF.